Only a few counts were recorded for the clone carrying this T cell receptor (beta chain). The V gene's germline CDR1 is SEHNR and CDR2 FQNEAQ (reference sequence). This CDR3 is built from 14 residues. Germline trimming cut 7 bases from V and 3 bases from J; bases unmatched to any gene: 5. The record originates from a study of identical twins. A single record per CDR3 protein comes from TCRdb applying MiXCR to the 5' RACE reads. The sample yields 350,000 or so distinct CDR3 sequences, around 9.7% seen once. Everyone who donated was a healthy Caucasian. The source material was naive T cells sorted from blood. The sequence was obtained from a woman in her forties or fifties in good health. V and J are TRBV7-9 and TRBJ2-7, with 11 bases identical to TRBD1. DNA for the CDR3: TGTGCCAGCACCCCCGGGACAGGGGGCTACGAGCAGTACTTC. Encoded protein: CASTPGTGGYEQYF.